This is a list of T cell receptor beta chains from one sample in a study of blood T cells in healthy people across ages. In TCRdb, the 5' RACE reads were re-called with MiXCR into one record per CDR3 protein. The sample holds over a million distinct CDR3 sequences, 40% to 45% seen once. The specimen was blood. These receptors originate from a woman aged 60-70 years in good health. CDR3s include the opening cysteine and the closing phenylalanine or tryptophan. Each record gives: J gene, V gene, clone size, D gene, CDR3 protein. A D gene is named only where the DNA matches it firmly. Clone size is shown for a subset of rows, as once, few, many or a class of expanded clone.

J gene: TRBJ2-1; V gene: TRBV9; clone size: NA; D gene: TRBD2; CDR3 protein: CASSPPGLAGGPGYNEQFF
J gene: NA; V gene: TRBV20-1; clone size: few; D gene: TRBD2; CDR3 protein: CSAPREGETQYF
J gene: TRBJ2-2; V gene: TRBV5-1; clone size: once; D gene: TRBD2; CDR3 protein: CASSLAAGANTGELFF
J gene: TRBJ2-1; V gene: TRBV29-1; clone size: NA; D gene: NA; CDR3 protein: CSVERSSYNEQFF
J gene: TRBJ2-3; V gene: TRBV29-1; clone size: NA; D gene: TRBD2; CDR3 protein: CSVEGLAGALDTQYF
J gene: TRBJ1-5; V gene: TRBV6-6; clone size: NA; D gene: NA; CDR3 protein: CASSHGQLNQPQHF
J gene: TRBJ2-7; V gene: TRBV6-6; clone size: NA; D gene: TRBD1; CDR3 protein: CASSTRDSPYEQYF
J gene: TRBJ1-1; V gene: TRBV28; clone size: NA; D gene: TRBD1; CDR3 protein: CASSLSDRGSSAFF
J gene: TRBJ2-1; V gene: TRBV5-1; clone size: NA; D gene: NA; CDR3 protein: CASSLGASSSYNEQFF
J gene: TRBJ1-2; V gene: TRBV20-1; clone size: once; D gene: NA; CDR3 protein: CSARVSGDGYTF
J gene: TRBJ2-1; V gene: TRBV10-3; clone size: NA; D gene: NA; CDR3 protein: CAISIKSSYNEQFF